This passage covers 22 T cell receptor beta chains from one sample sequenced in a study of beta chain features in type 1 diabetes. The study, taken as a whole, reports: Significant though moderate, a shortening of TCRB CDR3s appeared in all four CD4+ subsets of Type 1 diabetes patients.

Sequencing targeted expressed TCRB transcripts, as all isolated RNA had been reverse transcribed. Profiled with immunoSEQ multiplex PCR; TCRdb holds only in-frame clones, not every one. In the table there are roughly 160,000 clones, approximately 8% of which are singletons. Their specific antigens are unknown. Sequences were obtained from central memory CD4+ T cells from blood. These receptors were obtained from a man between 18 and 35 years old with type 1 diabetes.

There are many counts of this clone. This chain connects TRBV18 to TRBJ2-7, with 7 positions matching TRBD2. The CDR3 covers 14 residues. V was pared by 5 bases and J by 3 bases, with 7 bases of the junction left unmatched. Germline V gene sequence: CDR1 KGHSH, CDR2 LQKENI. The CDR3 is CASSGGLEGYEQYF. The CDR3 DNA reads TGTGCCAGCTCAGGCGGACTAGAAGGCTACGAGCAGTACTTC.

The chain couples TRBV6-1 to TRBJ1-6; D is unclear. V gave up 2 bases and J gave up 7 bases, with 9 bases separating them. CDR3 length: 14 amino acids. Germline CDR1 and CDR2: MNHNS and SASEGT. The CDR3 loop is CASSERQANSPLHF. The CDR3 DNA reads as TGTGCCAGCAGTGAAAGGCAGGCGAATTCACCCCTCCACTTT.

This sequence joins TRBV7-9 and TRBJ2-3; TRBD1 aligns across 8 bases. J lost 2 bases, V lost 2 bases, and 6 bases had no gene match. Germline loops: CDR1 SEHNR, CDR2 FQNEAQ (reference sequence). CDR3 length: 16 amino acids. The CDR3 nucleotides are TGTGCCAGCAGCTTATTGGCAGGGGGCGTCACAGATACGCAGTATTTT. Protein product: CASSLLAGGVTDTQYF.

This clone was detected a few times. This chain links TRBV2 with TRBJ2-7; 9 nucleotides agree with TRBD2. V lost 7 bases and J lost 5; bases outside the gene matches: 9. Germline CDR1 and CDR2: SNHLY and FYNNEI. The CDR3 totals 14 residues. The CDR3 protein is CASTLMREGNEQYF. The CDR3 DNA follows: TGTGCCAGCACTTTAATGCGGGAGGGAAACGAGCAGTACTTC.

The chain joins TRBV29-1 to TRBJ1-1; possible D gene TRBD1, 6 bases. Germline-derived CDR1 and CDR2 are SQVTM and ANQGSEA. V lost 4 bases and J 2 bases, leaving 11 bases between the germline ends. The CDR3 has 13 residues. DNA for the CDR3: TGCAGCGTTGGGGGGCAGGTCAACACTGAAGCTTTCTTT. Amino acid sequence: CSVGGQVNTEAFF.

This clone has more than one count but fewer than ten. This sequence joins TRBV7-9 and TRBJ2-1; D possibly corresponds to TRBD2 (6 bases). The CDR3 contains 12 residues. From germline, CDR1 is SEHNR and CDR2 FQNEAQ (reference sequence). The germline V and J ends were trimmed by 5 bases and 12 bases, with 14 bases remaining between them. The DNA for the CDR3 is TGTGCCAGCAGCCTAGAATCGCGGGGGCAGTTCTTC. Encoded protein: CASSLESRGQFF.

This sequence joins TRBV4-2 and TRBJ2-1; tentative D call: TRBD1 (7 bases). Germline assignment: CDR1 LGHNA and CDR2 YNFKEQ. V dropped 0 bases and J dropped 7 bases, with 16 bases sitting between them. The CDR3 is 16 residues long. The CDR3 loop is CASSQDLAGQLNEQFF. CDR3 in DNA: TGTGCCAGCAGCCAAGATTTGGCGGGACAGTTGAATGAGCAGTTCTTC.

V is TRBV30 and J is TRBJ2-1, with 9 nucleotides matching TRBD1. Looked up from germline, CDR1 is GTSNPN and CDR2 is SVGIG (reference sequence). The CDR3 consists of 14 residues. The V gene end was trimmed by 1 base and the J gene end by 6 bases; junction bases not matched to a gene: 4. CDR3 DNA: TGTGCCTGGAGTGGGACAGGGGATGGCAATGAGCAGTTCTTC. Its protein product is CAWSGTGDGNEQFF.

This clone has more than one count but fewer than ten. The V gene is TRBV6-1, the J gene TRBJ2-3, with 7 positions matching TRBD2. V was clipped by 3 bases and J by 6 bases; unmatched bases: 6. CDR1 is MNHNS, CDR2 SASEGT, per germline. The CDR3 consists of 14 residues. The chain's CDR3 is CASSDGDYGDTQYF. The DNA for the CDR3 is TGTGCCAGCAGTGACGGGGACTATGGGGATACGCAGTATTTT.

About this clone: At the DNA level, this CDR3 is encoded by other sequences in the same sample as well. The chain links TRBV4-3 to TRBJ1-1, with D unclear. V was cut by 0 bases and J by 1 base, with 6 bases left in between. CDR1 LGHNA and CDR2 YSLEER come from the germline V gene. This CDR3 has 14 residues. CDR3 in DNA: TGCGCCAGCAGCCAAGAGCCGGGGAACACTGAAGCTTTCTTT. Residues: CASSQEPGNTEAFF.

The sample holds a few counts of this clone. The CDR3 nucleotides read TGTGCCAGCTCACGAGCAGGGGGTCTGGATGAAAAACTGTTTTTT. Its translation: CASSRAGGLDEKLFF. The chain is built from TRBV18 and TRBJ1-4; TRBD1 agrees at 7 bases. Germline V CDR1 and CDR2: KGHSH, LQKENI. The ends lost 4 bases at V and 6 bases at J; junction bases unmatched: 8. CDR3 length: 15 residues.

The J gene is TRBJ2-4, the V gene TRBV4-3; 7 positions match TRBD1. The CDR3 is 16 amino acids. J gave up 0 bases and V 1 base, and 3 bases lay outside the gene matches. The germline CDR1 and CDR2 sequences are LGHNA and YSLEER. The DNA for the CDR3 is TGCGCCAGCAGCCAAGGACAGGGCCCAGCCAAAAACATTCAGTACTTC. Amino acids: CASSQGQGPAKNIQYF.

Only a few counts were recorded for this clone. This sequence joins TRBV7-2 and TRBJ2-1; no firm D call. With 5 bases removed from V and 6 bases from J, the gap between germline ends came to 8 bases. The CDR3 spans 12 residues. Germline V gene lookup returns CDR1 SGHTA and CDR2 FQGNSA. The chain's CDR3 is CASSPPVNEQFF. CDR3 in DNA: TGTGCCAGCAGCCCCCCAGTCAATGAGCAGTTCTTC.

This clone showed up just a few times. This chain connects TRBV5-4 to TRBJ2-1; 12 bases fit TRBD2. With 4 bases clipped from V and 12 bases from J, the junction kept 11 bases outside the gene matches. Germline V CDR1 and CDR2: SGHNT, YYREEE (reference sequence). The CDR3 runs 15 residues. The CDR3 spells CASSPGLAGTVGQFF. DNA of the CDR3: TGTGCCAGCAGCCCCGGACTAGCGGGAACGGTCGGGCAGTTCTTC. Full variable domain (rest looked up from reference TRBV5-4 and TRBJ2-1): ETGVTQSPTHLIKTRGQQVTLRCSSQSGHNTVSWYQQALGQGPQFIFQYYREEENGRGNFPPRFSGLQFPNYSSELNVNALELDDSALYLCASSPGLAGTVGQFFGPGTRLTVL.

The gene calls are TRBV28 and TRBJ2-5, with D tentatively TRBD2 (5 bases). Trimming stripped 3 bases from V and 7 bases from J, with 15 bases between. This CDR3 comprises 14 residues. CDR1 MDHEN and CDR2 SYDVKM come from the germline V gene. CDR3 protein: CASSFFTGIGTQYF. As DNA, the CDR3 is TGTGCCAGCAGTTTTTTCACGGGGATAGGGACCCAGTACTTC. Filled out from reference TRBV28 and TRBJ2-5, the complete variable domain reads DVKVTQSSRYLVKRTGEKVFLECVQDMDHENMFWYRQDPGLGLRLIYFSYDVKMKEKGDIPEGYSVSREKKERFSLILESASTNQTSMYLCASSFFTGIGTQYFGPGTRLLVL.

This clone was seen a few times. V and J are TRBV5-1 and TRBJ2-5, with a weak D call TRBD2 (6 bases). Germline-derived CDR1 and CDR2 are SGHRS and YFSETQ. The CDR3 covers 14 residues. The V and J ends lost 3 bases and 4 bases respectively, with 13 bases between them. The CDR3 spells CASSWGDRSETQYF. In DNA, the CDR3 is TGCGCCAGCAGCTGGGGGGACCGGTCAGAGACCCAGTACTTC.

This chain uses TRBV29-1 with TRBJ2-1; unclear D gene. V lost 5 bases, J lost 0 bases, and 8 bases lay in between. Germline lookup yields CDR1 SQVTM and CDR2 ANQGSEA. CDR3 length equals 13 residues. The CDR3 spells CSVPRNSYNEQFF. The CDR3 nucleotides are TGCAGCGTTCCTAGAAACTCCTACAATGAGCAGTTCTTC.

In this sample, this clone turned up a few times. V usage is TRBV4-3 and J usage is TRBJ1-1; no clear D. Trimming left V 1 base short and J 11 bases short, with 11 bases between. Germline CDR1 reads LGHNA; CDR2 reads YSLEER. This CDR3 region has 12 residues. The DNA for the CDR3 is TGCGCCAGCAGCCAAGCCGGCTTGGGCGCTTTCTTT. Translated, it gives CASSQAGLGAFF.

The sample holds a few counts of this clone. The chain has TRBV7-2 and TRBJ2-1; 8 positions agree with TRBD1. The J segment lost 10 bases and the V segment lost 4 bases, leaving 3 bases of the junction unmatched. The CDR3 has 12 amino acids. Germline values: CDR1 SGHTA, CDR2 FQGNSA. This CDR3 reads CASSSTGDEQFF. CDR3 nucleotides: TGTGCCAGCAGCTCGACAGGGGACGAGCAGTTCTTC. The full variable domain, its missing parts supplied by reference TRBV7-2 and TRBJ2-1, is GAGVSQSPSNKVTEKGKDVELRCDPISGHTALYWYRQSLGQGLEFLIYFQGNSAPDKSGLPSDRFSAERTGGSVSTLTIQRTQQEDSAVYLCASSSTGDEQFFGPGTRLTVL.

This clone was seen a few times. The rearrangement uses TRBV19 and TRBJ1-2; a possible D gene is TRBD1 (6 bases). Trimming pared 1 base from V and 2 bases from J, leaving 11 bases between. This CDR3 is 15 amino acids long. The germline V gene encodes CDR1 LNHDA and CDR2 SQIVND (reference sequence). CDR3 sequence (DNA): TGTGCCAGTAGTATAGGTGGGACACTGAACTATGGCTACACCTTC. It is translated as CASSIGGTLNYGYTF. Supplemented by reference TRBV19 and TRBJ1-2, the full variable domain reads DGGITQSPKYLFRKEGQNVTLSCEQNLNHDAMYWYRQDPGQGLRLIYYSQIVNDFQKGDIAEGYSVSREKKESFPLTVTSAQKNPTAFYLCASSIGGTLNYGYTFGSGTRLTVV.

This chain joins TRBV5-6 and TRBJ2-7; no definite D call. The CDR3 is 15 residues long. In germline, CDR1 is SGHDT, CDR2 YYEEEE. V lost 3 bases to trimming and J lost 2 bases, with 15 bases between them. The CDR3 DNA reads TGTGCCAGCAGCTATGGCGGTCGCCCGCCCTACGAGCAGTACTTC. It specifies CASSYGGRPPYEQYF.

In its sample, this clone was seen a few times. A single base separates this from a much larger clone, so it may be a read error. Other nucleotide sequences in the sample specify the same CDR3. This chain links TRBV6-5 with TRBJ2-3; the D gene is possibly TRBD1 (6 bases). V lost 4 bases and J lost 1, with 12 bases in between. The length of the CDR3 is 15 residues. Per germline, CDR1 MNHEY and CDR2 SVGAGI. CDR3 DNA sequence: TGTGCCAGCAGTTCCCGGGACAAAGGCACAGATACGCAGTATTTT. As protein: CASSSRDKGTDTQYF.